A selection of T cell receptor beta chains follows, all from one sample in a study of early T cells in non-severe SARS-CoV-2 infection. TCRdb reprocessed the 5' RACE reads with MiXCR, giving one entry per CDR3 protein. This sample has some 62,000 distinct CDR3 sequences, with almost 9.5% found just once. Source material: whole blood. These receptors were taken from an adult who was a healthcare worker with PCR-confirmed SARS-CoV-2 infection or an uninfected control (not recorded which). CDR3s include the opening cysteine and the closing phenylalanine or tryptophan. Fields, in order: V gene, clone size, J gene, D gene, CDR3 DNA, CDR3 protein. D genes are given only for firm matches. For some rows the clone size is stated as once, few or many, or as a class when expanded; others skip it.

V gene: TRBV7-9; clone size: .; J gene: TRBJ1-4; D gene: .; CDR3 DNA: TGTGCCAGCAGCCCTGGAGCGGGTGAAAAACTGTTTTTT; CDR3 protein: CASSPGAGEKLFF
V gene: TRBV5-1; clone size: few; J gene: TRBJ1-1; D gene: TRBD1; CDR3 DNA: TGCGCCAGCAGCTTGGTCCAGGGGGCCTTCCCAACTGAAGCTTTCTTT; CDR3 protein: CASSLVQGAFPTEAFF
V gene: TRBV7-9; clone size: few; J gene: TRBJ1-1; D gene: .; CDR3 DNA: TGTGCCAGCAGCTCCGACACTAGGGCCACTGAAGCTTTCTTT; CDR3 protein: CASSSDTRATEAFF
V gene: TRBV5-1; clone size: .; J gene: TRBJ1-2; D gene: .; CDR3 DNA: TGCGCCAGCAGCCCCGGACAAAACTATGGCTACACCTTC; CDR3 protein: CASSPGQNYGYTF
V gene: TRBV7-8; clone size: .; J gene: TRBJ1-2; D gene: TRBD1; CDR3 DNA: TGTGCCAGCAGCTTAGCAGGGACAGGGGGACGGTATGGCTACACCTTC; CDR3 protein: CASSLAGTGGRYGYTF
V gene: TRBV4-1; clone size: .; J gene: TRBJ1-1; D gene: .; CDR3 DNA: TGCGCCAGCAGCCAAGAGGACTCTACGGCCGCTTTCTTT; CDR3 protein: CASSQEDSTAAFF
V gene: TRBV9; clone size: few; J gene: TRBJ1-6; D gene: TRBD1; CDR3 DNA: TGTGCCAGCAGCGCCGGGACAGCCTTTAATTCACCCCTCCACTTT; CDR3 protein: CASSAGTAFNSPLHF
V gene: TRBV7-2; clone size: .; J gene: TRBJ2-5; D gene: .; CDR3 DNA: TGTGCCAGCAGCGCTGCGGGGCCAGAGGGGACCCAGTACTTC; CDR3 protein: CASSAAGPEGTQYF
V gene: TRBV5-1; clone size: .; J gene: TRBJ1-1; D gene: TRBD1; CDR3 DNA: TGCGCCAGCAGAAGGACAGGGCGGGCTGAAGCTTTCTTT; CDR3 protein: CASRRTGRAEAFF
V gene: TRBV2; clone size: .; J gene: TRBJ2-3; D gene: .; CDR3 DNA: TGTGCCAGCAAAGTCCTAGGGGCGGGCACAGATACGCAGTATTTT; CDR3 protein: CASKVLGAGTDTQYF
V gene: TRBV9; clone size: .; J gene: TRBJ1-2; D gene: TRBD1; CDR3 DNA: TGTGCCAGCAGCGGGAGGGACAGTATCTCGTATAACTATGGCTACACCTTC; CDR3 protein: CASSGRDSISYNYGYTF
V gene: TRBV29-1; clone size: few; J gene: TRBJ1-2; D gene: .; CDR3 DNA: TGCAGCGCAGTACACCCGGACAGCCTGACTAACTATGGCTACACCTTC; CDR3 protein: CSAVHPDSLTNYGYTF
V gene: TRBV5-1; clone size: few; J gene: TRBJ2-3; D gene: TRBD2; CDR3 DNA: TGCGCCAGCAGCTTCCGCGGGGGGCAGGATACGCAGTATTTT; CDR3 protein: CASSFRGGQDTQYF
V gene: TRBV4-1; clone size: many; J gene: TRBJ1-4; D gene: TRBD1; CDR3 DNA: TGCGCCAGCAGCCAAGCGGGACAGGGGAGCGAAAAACTGTTTTTT; CDR3 protein: CASSQAGQGSEKLFF
V gene: TRBV21-1; clone size: few; J gene: TRBJ2-3; D gene: .; CDR3 DNA: TGTGCCAGCAGCCCTAAGGAGCGGGGGGGAGGCACAGATACGCAGTATTTT; CDR3 protein: CASSPKERGGGTDTQYF
V gene: TRBV15; clone size: few; J gene: TRBJ2-2; D gene: .; CDR3 DNA: TGTGCCACCAGCAGACAGGGGTTCAGGGAGCTGTTTTTT; CDR3 protein: CATSRQGFRELFF
V gene: TRBV5-6; clone size: few; J gene: TRBJ1-1; D gene: .; CDR3 DNA: TGTGCCAGCAGCTGGGGGGAGGACGAGAAAGCTTTCTTT; CDR3 protein: CASSWGEDEKAFF
V gene: TRBV11-2; clone size: .; J gene: TRBJ2-1; D gene: .; CDR3 DNA: TGTGCCAGCAGCCCAGGGGACCCGGGTGAGCAGTTCTTC; CDR3 protein: CASSPGDPGEQFF
V gene: TRBV7-2; clone size: few; J gene: TRBJ2-5; D gene: .; CDR3 DNA: TGTGCCAGCAGCTCCCCTACATTCCCTGAGACCCAGTACTTC; CDR3 protein: CASSSPTFPETQYF
V gene: TRBV3-1; clone size: many; J gene: TRBJ1-1; D gene: .; CDR3 DNA: TGTGCCAGCAGCCAAGATCGATCTCCGGGGGGACTAAACACTGAAGCTTTCTTT; CDR3 protein: CASSQDRSPGGLNTEAFF
V gene: TRBV12-3/TRBV12-4; clone size: few; J gene: TRBJ2-3; D gene: TRBD2; CDR3 DNA: TGTGCCAGCAGCACCCGGAAGCGGGGGCCTAGCACAGATACGCAGTATTTT; CDR3 protein: CASSTRKRGPSTDTQYF
V gene: TRBV20-1; clone size: .; J gene: TRBJ1-2; D gene: .; CDR3 DNA: TGCAGTGCTCAGATCTTCAGCATTAGTTCGAACTATGGCTACACCTTC; CDR3 protein: CSAQIFSISSNYGYTF
V gene: TRBV5-5; clone size: .; J gene: TRBJ1-4; D gene: .; CDR3 DNA: TGTGCCAGCAGCAAAAGGACAGAGAAAAATGAAAAACTGTTTTTT; CDR3 protein: CASSKRTEKNEKLFF
V gene: TRBV5-6; clone size: many; J gene: TRBJ2-3; D gene: .; CDR3 DNA: TGTGCCAGCAGCTGGGACACAAGCACAGATACGCAGTATTTT; CDR3 protein: CASSWDTSTDTQYF
V gene: TRBV12-3/TRBV12-4; clone size: once; J gene: TRBJ2-3; D gene: .; CDR3 DNA: TGTGCCAGCACCCAGGGGCGATCAGATACGCAGTATTTT; CDR3 protein: CASTQGRSDTQYF
V gene: TRBV5-6; clone size: .; J gene: TRBJ1-6; D gene: .; CDR3 DNA: TGTGCCAGCAGCTCGGGCTCACCCCTCCACTTT; CDR3 protein: CASSSGSPLHF
V gene: TRBV20-1; clone size: few; J gene: TRBJ2-3; D gene: TRBD1; CDR3 DNA: TGCAGTGCTAGAGCACCAATAGACACAGGGGGTCTGTGGACAGATACGCAGTATTTT; CDR3 protein: CSARAPIDTGGLWTDTQYF
V gene: TRBV6-5; clone size: .; J gene: TRBJ2-3; D gene: .; CDR3 DNA: TGTGCCAGCAGTCCGTCCCGGAGGGGTACGCAGTATTTT; CDR3 protein: CASSPSRRGTQYF
V gene: TRBV7-2; clone size: many; J gene: TRBJ2-2; D gene: .; CDR3 DNA: TGTGCCAGCAGCCGATTTGGGGACCCGGGAGCCGGGGAGCTGTTTTTT; CDR3 protein: CASSRFGDPGAGELFF
V gene: TRBV20-1; clone size: .; J gene: TRBJ2-3; D gene: TRBD2; CDR3 DNA: TGCAGTGCTAGTGGGAGGGCTACTAGCACAGATACGCAGTATTTT; CDR3 protein: CSASGRATSTDTQYF
V gene: TRBV27; clone size: few; J gene: TRBJ1-6; D gene: .; CDR3 DNA: TGTGCCAGCAACTCACAAGGCGTGGAAAATTCACCCCTCCACTTT; CDR3 protein: CASNSQGVENSPLHF
V gene: TRBV5-1; clone size: few; J gene: TRBJ1-1; D gene: .; CDR3 DNA: TGCGCCAGCAGCTTGGTAATAGGGCCGAGAGACACTGAAGCTTTCTTT; CDR3 protein: CASSLVIGPRDTEAFF
V gene: TRBV7-6; clone size: many; J gene: TRBJ1-2; D gene: TRBD1; CDR3 DNA: TGTGCCAGCAGCCCACGGACAGGGCCTAACTATGGCTACACCTTC; CDR3 protein: CASSPRTGPNYGYTF
V gene: TRBV28; clone size: .; J gene: TRBJ2-1; D gene: .; CDR3 DNA: TGTGCCAGCAGTTTACCCGTAATGGGGCAATACGAGTTCTTC; CDR3 protein: CASSLPVMGQYEFF
V gene: TRBV14; clone size: few; J gene: TRBJ2-3; D gene: .; CDR3 DNA: TGTGCCAGCAGCCAAGTTCGGGCCAGAGCCACAGATACGCAGTATTTT; CDR3 protein: CASSQVRARATDTQYF
V gene: TRBV9; clone size: many; J gene: TRBJ2-1; D gene: .; CDR3 DNA: TGTGCCAGCAGCGTAGAGGCTACAGAGCAGTTCTTC; CDR3 protein: CASSVEATEQFF
V gene: TRBV5-1; clone size: .; J gene: TRBJ1-6; D gene: .; CDR3 DNA: TGCGCCAGCAGCTTGGTGGGTAAACACCTCCACTTT; CDR3 protein: CASSLVGKHLHF
V gene: TRBV7-3; clone size: .; J gene: TRBJ2-5; D gene: .; CDR3 DNA: TGTGCCAGCAGCTCAACTGACAGTAAGATTCAAGAGACCCAGTACTTC; CDR3 protein: CASSSTDSKIQETQYF
V gene: TRBV14; clone size: .; J gene: TRBJ2-2; D gene: .; CDR3 DNA: TGTGCCAGCAGCCGTATTCTAATTTTGGCCAGCGGGTTAAAGGAAGAGACCGGGGAGCTGTTTTTT; CDR3 protein: CASSRILILASGLKEETGELFF
V gene: TRBV3-1; clone size: .; J gene: TRBJ2-5; D gene: TRBD1; CDR3 DNA: TGTGCCAGCCGAACGGGACAGGGGCGCATCTCCCAAGAGACCCAGTACTTC; CDR3 protein: CASRTGQGRISQETQYF
V gene: TRBV12-3/TRBV12-4; clone size: .; J gene: TRBJ1-1; D gene: TRBD1; CDR3 DNA: TGTGCCAGCAGTATCCGGGACAGGGGGCATACTGAAGCTTTCTTT; CDR3 protein: CASSIRDRGHTEAFF
V gene: TRBV7-9; clone size: once; J gene: TRBJ1-1; D gene: TRBD1; CDR3 DNA: TGTGCCAGCAGTCAAACAGGGGAGGCTGAAGCTTTCTTT; CDR3 protein: CASSQTGEAEAFF
V gene: TRBV12-3/TRBV12-4; clone size: few; J gene: TRBJ1-3; D gene: TRBD1; CDR3 DNA: TGTGCCATCGACAGGGCGTATGGAAACACCATATATTTT; CDR3 protein: CAIDRAYGNTIYF
V gene: TRBV6-5; clone size: many; J gene: TRBJ1-1; D gene: TRBD1; CDR3 DNA: TGTGCCAGCAGTTACTCGACAGGGGTAGGGACTGAAGCTTTCTTT; CDR3 protein: CASSYSTGVGTEAFF
V gene: TRBV3-1; clone size: .; J gene: TRBJ1-6; D gene: .; CDR3 DNA: TGTGCCAGCAGCCTCGAGGATAGACAGAATTCACCCCTCCACTTT; CDR3 protein: CASSLEDRQNSPLHF
V gene: TRBV5-4; clone size: few; J gene: TRBJ1-1; D gene: .; CDR3 DNA: TGTGCCGCGCGGACAGCCAACACTGAAGCTTTCTTT; CDR3 protein: CAARTANTEAFF
V gene: TRBV7-2; clone size: many; J gene: TRBJ2-5; D gene: .; CDR3 DNA: TGTGCCAGCAGCTTAGCAGGCAACCCCCAAGAGACCCAGTACTTC; CDR3 protein: CASSLAGNPQETQYF
V gene: TRBV6-2/TRBV6-3; clone size: .; J gene: TRBJ2-1; D gene: TRBD2; CDR3 DNA: TGTGCCAGCACTTCAGCGGGGGGGCCCTTGAATGAGCAGTTCTTC; CDR3 protein: CASTSAGGPLNEQFF
V gene: TRBV27; clone size: many; J gene: TRBJ2-3; D gene: .; CDR3 DNA: TGTGCCAGCAGTTTAAACAGGGATACGCAGTATTTT; CDR3 protein: CASSLNRDTQYF
V gene: TRBV4-1; clone size: many; J gene: TRBJ1-5; D gene: TRBD1; CDR3 DNA: TGCGCCAGCAGCCAAGATTTGTCTTCGACAGGGAGTCAGCCCCAGCATTTT; CDR3 protein: CASSQDLSSTGSQPQHF
V gene: TRBV30; clone size: many; J gene: TRBJ1-4; D gene: .; CDR3 DNA: TGTGCCTGGAGGGGTGGACAGACAACTAATGAAAAACTGTTTTTT; CDR3 protein: CAWRGGQTTNEKLFF
V gene: TRBV27; clone size: few; J gene: TRBJ2-2; D gene: TRBD1; CDR3 DNA: TGTGCCAGCAGTTTATGGGACAGCACCGGGGAGCTGTTTTTT; CDR3 protein: CASSLWDSTGELFF
V gene: TRBV20-1; clone size: .; J gene: TRBJ1-1; D gene: .; CDR3 DNA: TGCAGTGCTAATCCCCCCGGAGGGAACACTGAAGCTTTCTTT; CDR3 protein: CSANPPGGNTEAFF
V gene: TRBV7-3; clone size: many; J gene: TRBJ2-6; D gene: TRBD1; CDR3 DNA: TGTGCCAGCAGCGCTGACAGGGCTGGGGCCAACGTCCTGACTTTC; CDR3 protein: CASSADRAGANVLTF
V gene: TRBV27; clone size: .; J gene: TRBJ2-3; D gene: .; CDR3 DNA: TGTGCCAGCAGTTTATCCACGGGACACTACACAGATACGCAGTATTTT; CDR3 protein: CASSLSTGHYTDTQYF
V gene: TRBV6-6; clone size: few; J gene: TRBJ1-2; D gene: .; CDR3 DNA: TGTGCCAGCAGTTACTCGGCCAGGAACTATGGCTACACCTTC; CDR3 protein: CASSYSARNYGYTF
V gene: TRBV10-3; clone size: few; J gene: TRBJ1-5; D gene: .; CDR3 DNA: TGTGCCATCAGTGAGACAGGAGTTAGCAATCAGCCCCAGCATTTT; CDR3 protein: CAISETGVSNQPQHF
V gene: TRBV3-2; clone size: few; J gene: TRBJ1-5; D gene: .; CDR3 DNA: TGTGCCAGCAGCCAAGATAATAAGGGGCTAGAGCCCCAGCATTTT; CDR3 protein: CASSQDNKGLEPQHF